This TCR beta chain is from a study of CD4 and CD8 cells across lung adenocarcinoma regions. TCRdb reanalysed the PCR reads using MiXCR and keeps one entry per CDR3 protein. This sample has roughly 24,000 distinct CDR3 sequences, with more than 45% found just once. Germline V gene sequence: CDR1 LNHNV, CDR2 YYDKDF (reference sequence). This CDR3 region has 15 residues. Localized lung adenocarcinoma, a non-small cell lung cancer, affected the donors. Input material: CD4+ T cells from the center of a lung tumor. This receptor was identified in a male donor with lung adenocarcinoma. The CD4 and CD8 labels of this study may be unreliable. The genes are TRBV15 and TRBJ2-1; weak D call: TRBD1 (6 bases). The J call may be in error: the DNA end matches TRBJ2-7 better. CDR3 amino acids: CATSRGVGGSYEQYF. For the CDR3, the DNA is TGTGCCACCAGCAGAGGGGTAGGGGGCTCCTACGAGCAGTACTTC.